The 6 T cell receptor beta chains presented below share a single source sample, sequenced in a study of tumor-infiltrating lymphocytes in primary liver carcinoma. cDNA specific to TCR beta was made from 500 to 650 ng of total RNA, with a constant-region primer employed for priming. What produced the TCR beta libraries was three nested multiplex PCR rounds using slightly modified ARM-PCR. Running roughly 10 cycles apiece, the first two PCR rounds relied on TRBV1-TRBV30 forward primers together with a C-beta reverse primer. One entry per CDR3 protein, called by TCRdb with MiXCR from the multiplex PCR reads. This sample carries over 100,000 distinct CDR3 sequences, around 65% of them seen once, and the ten largest clones take 7.5% to 10%. Taking 20-30 mg of unsorted bulk tissue, the authors co-extracted RNA and DNA. Sample: tumor-adjacent normal liver tissue. The receptors originated from a woman aged 60-70 years with primary liver carcinoma and hepatitis B virus infection.

This clonotype was counted a single time. An end of the junction does not agree with germline; a read error may underlie this. The chain recombines TRBV11-2 with TRBJ2-3, with TRBD2 matching over 7 bases. The CDR3 consists of 13 residues. CDR1 and CDR2 from the germline V gene are SGHAT and FQNNGV. The CDR3 DNA sequence: TGTGTCAGCAGCTTAGACTGGGAGGGTACGCAGTATTTT. Translation: CVSSLDWEGTQYF.

The chain joins TRBV29-1 to TRBJ2-7; tentative D call: TRBD2 (5 bases). In germline, CDR1 is SQVTM, CDR2 ANQGSEA. The V end was cut by 4 bases, the J end by 3 bases, with 22 bases between. This CDR3 is built from 16 residues. The CDR3: CSVAFFSVTNIYEQYF. Written as DNA, the CDR3 is TGCAGCGTTGCTTTTTTTTCCGTGACTAACATCTACGAGCAGTACTTC.

As regards this clonotype: With a much larger clone just one base away, this may be a read error. The CDR3 DNA is TGTGCCAACAGTTTTTACAGACTGAACACTGAAGCTTTCTTT. Translation: CANSFYRLNTEAFF. V usage is TRBV28 and J usage is TRBJ1-1; D is undetermined. The CDR3 runs to 14 residues. Germline V lookup: CDR1 MDHEN, CDR2 SYDVKM.

On this clonotype: The junction shows a germline mismatch at one end, possibly a read error. The V gene is TRBV11-2, the J gene TRBJ2-7; perhaps TRBD2 as D (5 bases). CDR3 size: 14 residues. CDR1 is SGHAT, CDR2 FQNNGV, per germline. The CDR3 loop reads CTSSLVEVDYEQYF. The DNA for the CDR3 is TGTACCAGCAGCTTAGTCGAAGTTGACTACGAACAGTACTTC.

This sequence joins TRBV6-1 and TRBJ1-1; no clear D gene. The germline V gene encodes CDR1 MNHNS and CDR2 SASEGT. CDR3 length equals 12 residues. The CDR3 reads CPIQEGGAEAFF. The CDR3 bases are TGTCCCATCCAGGAGGGTGGCGCTGAAGCTTTCTTT.

The V call is TRBV5-1, the J call TRBJ1-4; D unresolved. Trimming left V 3 bases short and J 3 bases short, with 9 bases between. The CDR3 is 14 residues long. From germline, CDR1 is SGHRS and CDR2 YFSETQ. The CDR3 DNA sequence: TGCGCCAGCAGCTCCGGGGAAGCTAATGAAAAACTGTTTTTT. Translation: CASSSGEANEKLFF.